This is a list of T cell receptor beta chains from one sample in a study of OX40 agonist ivuxolimab in advanced cancers. This table comes from immunoSEQ multiplex PCR, and its TCRdb copy is limited to in-frame clones, with some not included. Found here are around 72,000 clones, roughly 80% of them singletons; the top ten hold roughly 0.4%. The sequencing used CD4+ or CD8+ T cells sorted from blood, collected in a trial of the OX40 agonist ivuxolimab. These receptors came from an adult with an advanced solid tumor such as melanoma, head and neck, liver or kidney cancer. CDR3s include the opening cysteine and the closing phenylalanine or tryptophan. The D gene is left open where the match is weak. For some rows the clone size is stated as once, few or many, or as a class when expanded; others skip it.

v_gene	j_gene	d_gene	len	abundance	CDR3aa	CDR3nt
TRBV7-9	TRBJ2-1	.	14	.	CASSPGTWGNEQFF	TGTGCCAGCAGCCCCGGGACATGGGGCAATGAGCAGTTCTTC
TRBV10-1	TRBJ2-1	.	15	once	CASSETGGPQDEQFF	TGCGCCAGCAGTGAAACGGGGGGCCCTCAGGATGAGCAGTTCTTC
TRBV7-9	TRBJ1-5	TRBD1	13	few	CAIAGTGNQPQHF	TGTGCCATTGCCGGGACAGGCAATCAGCCCCAGCATTTT
TRBV15	TRBJ1-2	TRBD1	14	.	CATSFGQGIDGYTF	TGTGCCACCAGTTTCGGACAGGGGATCGATGGCTACACCTTC
TRBV5-5	TRBJ1-4	.	14	.	CASSSTATNEKLFF	TGTGCCAGCAGCTCGACAGCAACTAATGAAAAACTGTTTTTT
TRBV5-5	TRBJ2-6	.	14	few	CASSFGSGANVLTF	TGTGCCAGCAGCTTTGGCTCTGGGGCCAACGTCCTGACTTTC
TRBV28	TRBJ1-2	.	12	.	CASSLSRYGYTF	TGTGCCAGCAGTTTATCGCGCTATGGCTACACCTTC
TRBV28	TRBJ1-2	TRBD1	13	.	CASSTTGNIGYTF	TGTGCCAGCAGTACGACAGGGAACATCGGCTACACCTTC
TRBV5-6	TRBJ2-6	.	18	.	CASSLQTGTNSGANVLTF	TGTGCCAGCAGCCTACAAACCGGGACCAACTCTGGGGCCAACGTCCTGACTTTC
TRBV15	TRBJ1-4	TRBD1	18	.	CATSRGPGQGLSNEKLFF	TGTGCCACCAGCAGGGGGCCGGGACAGGGGTTGTCTAATGAAAAACTGTTTTTT
TRBV5-4	TRBJ2-1	.	12	.	CASSHQLNEQFF	TGTGCCAGCAGCCACCAACTTAATGAGCAGTTCTTC
TRBV19	TRBJ1-2	.	11	.	CASSSRPGYTF	TGTGCCAGTAGTTCTCGTCCGGGCTACACCTTC
TRBV5-1	TRBJ1-5	.	16	.	CASSLAYTRGNQPQHF	TGCGCCAGCAGCTTGGCCTACACAAGGGGCAATCAGCCCCAGCATTTT
TRBV7-2	TRBJ1-2	.	14	.	CASSLGTANYGYTF	TGTGCCAGCAGCTTAGGGACAGCTAACTATGGCTACACCTTC
TRBV5-1	TRBJ2-1	.	15	.	CASSVAGVSGNEQFF	TGCGCCAGCAGCGTCGCAGGGGTCTCCGGGAATGAGCAGTTCTTC
TRBV19	TRBJ2-3	TRBD1	12	.	CASGTGFGTQYF	TGTGCCTCCGGGACAGGGTTCGGTACGCAGTATTTT
TRBV28	TRBJ1-1	.	12	few	CASSFSVAEAFF	TGTGCCAGCAGTTTTAGTGTCGCTGAAGCTTTCTTT
TRBV5-1	TRBJ2-5	.	16	.	CASSLSSGTGKETQYF	TGCGCCAGCAGCTTATCGTCCGGCACAGGGAAAGAGACCCAGTACTTC
TRBV9	TRBJ2-5	TRBD1	14	few	CASSEGQGWETQYF	TGTGCCAGCAGCGAGGGACAGGGTTGGGAGACCCAGTACTTC
TRBV28	TRBJ1-1	.	12	.	CASSLITDVAFF	TGTGCCAGCAGTTTAATCACAGACGTGGCTTTCTTT
TRBV7-8	TRBJ2-1	TRBD2	16	.	CASRSTSGGVSNEQFF	TGTGCCAGCAGATCGACTAGCGGGGGGGTAAGCAATGAGCAGTTCTTC
TRBV6-1	TRBJ1-3	TRBD1	14	.	CASSPRGLGNTIYF	TGTGCCAGCAGCCCCAGGGGGCTTGGAAACACCATATATTTT
TRBV7-9	TRBJ2-1	.	16	few	CASSFGSARVDNEQFF	TGTGCCAGCAGCTTTGGGTCAGCCAGGGTAGACAATGAGCAGTTCTTC
TRBV15	TRBJ2-7	TRBD2	15	.	CATSRDIGRDYEQYF	TGTGCCACCAGCAGAGATATTGGGAGGGACTACGAGCAGTACTTC
TRBV28	TRBJ2-7	.	14	.	CASSSRTGRNEQYF	TGTGCCAGCAGTTCGAGGACGGGACGGAACGAGCAGTACTTC
TRBV28	TRBJ1-2	.	14	.	CASSFSYRVHGYTF	TGTGCCAGCAGTTTTTCCTACAGGGTTCATGGCTACACCTTC
TRBV5-4	TRBJ1-6	.	14	.	CASSSQGYNSPLHF	TGTGCCAGCAGTTCCCAGGGCTATAATTCACCCCTCCACTTT
TRBV29-1	TRBJ1-1	.	14	.	CSVDVGQKNTEAFF	TGCAGCGTTGATGTCGGACAAAAGAACACTGAAGCTTTCTTT
TRBV7-2	TRBJ2-6	TRBD1	17	.	CASSLTGGYSGANVLTF	TGTGCCAGCAGCTTGACAGGGGGTTACTCTGGGGCCAACGTCCTGACTTTC
TRBV11-3	TRBJ2-3	.	12	.	CASSLGRDTQYF	TGTGCCAGCAGCTTAGGCAGGGATACGCAGTATTTT
TRBV5-1	TRBJ1-3	.	14	few	CASSLGPEGNTIYF	TGCGCCAGCAGCTTGGGGCCGGAGGGTAACACCATATATTTT
TRBV11-3	TRBJ2-3	.	14	.	CASSLDDLTDTQYF	TGTGCCAGCAGCTTAGATGATCTCACAGATACGCAGTATTTT
TRBV6-6	TRBJ1-6	.	14	.	CASTMGPLGSPLHF	TGTGCCAGCACCATGGGACCCTTGGGGTCACCCCTCCACTTT
TRBV7-6	TRBJ2-2	TRBD2	18	few	CASSLFELAEFRTGELFF	TGTGCCAGCAGCTTATTTGAGCTAGCGGAGTTCCGCACCGGGGAGCTGTTTTTT
TRBV2	TRBJ1-4	TRBD1	16	.	CASRKNQGARGEKLFF	TGTGCCAGCAGGAAAAACCAGGGGGCAAGGGGTGAAAAACTGTTTTTT
TRBV7-8	TRBJ2-2	TRBD2	18	.	CASSPGLPKLSNTGELFF	TGTGCCAGCAGCCCGGGACTACCGAAACTCTCGAACACCGGGGAGCTGTTTTTT
TRBV5-4	TRBJ1-1	.	15	.	CASSFFSGLNTEAFF	TGTGCCAGCAGCTTTTTTTCAGGGTTGAACACTGAAGCTTTCTTT
TRBV6-5	TRBJ1-4	.	14	.	CASSFRGTNEKLFF	TGTGCCAGCAGTTTTAGGGGAACTAATGAAAAACTGTTTTTT